This TCR beta chain was recorded in a study of T cell responses to AZD1222 COVID-19 vaccine. Data came from immunoSEQ multiplex PCR; TCRdb stores just in-frame clones and leaves some out. The table shows 130,000 or so clones, with 91% occurring only once. This CDR3 has 15 amino acids. V was cut by 0 bases and J by 4 bases, with 10 bases left in between. The V gene's germline CDR1 is SGHDT and CDR2 YYEEEE. Regarding this clone: The antigen remains unidentified.

Study-level points and caveats: CD4 TCRs associated with vaccination spanned spike, dominating at 160-218 and 743-854. Epitopes outside B.1.351 and B.1.1.7 mutated regions reportedly drew nearly half of spike TCRs.

This sequence was found in an adult who received the MenACWY meningococcal vaccine as a control. The chain links TRBV5-6 to TRBJ1-4, with a tentative D call TRBD1 (5 bases). The starting material was peripheral blood, obtained 28 days after the second dose of the MenACWY control vaccine. The CDR3 nucleotides are TGTGCCAGCAGCTTGGCCCTCGGGGGTAATGAAAAACTGTTTTTT. It yields the protein CASSLALGGNEKLFF.